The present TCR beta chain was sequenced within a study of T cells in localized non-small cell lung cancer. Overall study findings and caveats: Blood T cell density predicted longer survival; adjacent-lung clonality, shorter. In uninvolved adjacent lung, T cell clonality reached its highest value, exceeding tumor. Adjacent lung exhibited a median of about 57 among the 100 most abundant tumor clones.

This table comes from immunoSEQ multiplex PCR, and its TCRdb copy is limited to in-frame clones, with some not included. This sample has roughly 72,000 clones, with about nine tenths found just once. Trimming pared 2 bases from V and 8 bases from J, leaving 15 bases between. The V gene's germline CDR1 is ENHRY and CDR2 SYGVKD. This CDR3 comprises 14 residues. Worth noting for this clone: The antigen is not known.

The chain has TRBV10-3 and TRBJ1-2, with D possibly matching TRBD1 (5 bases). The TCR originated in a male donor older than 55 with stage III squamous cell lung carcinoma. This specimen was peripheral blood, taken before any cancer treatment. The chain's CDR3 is CAISEPGPREGYTF. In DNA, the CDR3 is TGTGCCATCAGTGAGCCAGGTCCCAGGGAAGGCTACACCTTC.